This TCR beta chain emerged from a study of OX40 agonist ivuxolimab in advanced cancers. Background on the study: The drug used for patients, ivuxolimab, was an agonistic anti-OX40 (CD134) antibody. The diagnoses of dose-escalation patients were hepatocellular carcinoma, melanoma, renal cell or head and neck cancer. Of the participants, about 40% had some prior anti-PD-1, anti-PD-L1 or anti-CTLA-4 therapy, which was allowed.

Assay used: immunoSEQ multiplex PCR; TCRdb lists only in-frame clones, some missing. This sample has about 90,000 clones, with roughly nine tenths found just once. The CDR3 has 13 residues. Germline V gene sequence: CDR1 SNHLY, CDR2 FYNNEI. Trimming shortened V by 9 bases and J by 2 bases, and 13 bases separated the two germline ends. It was autoimmune disease history or systemic immunosuppression that excluded patients. This clonotype was obtained from an adult with an advanced solid tumor such as melanoma, head and neck, liver or kidney cancer. V gene TRBV2 combines with J gene TRBJ2-5; D unresolved. Sequences were derived from CD4+ or CD8+ T cells sorted from blood, sampled in a trial of the OX40 agonist ivuxolimab. The CDR3 DNA reads TGTGCCAGTGCGACCCCTTTACAAGAGACCCAGTACTTC. It yields the protein CASATPLQETQYF.